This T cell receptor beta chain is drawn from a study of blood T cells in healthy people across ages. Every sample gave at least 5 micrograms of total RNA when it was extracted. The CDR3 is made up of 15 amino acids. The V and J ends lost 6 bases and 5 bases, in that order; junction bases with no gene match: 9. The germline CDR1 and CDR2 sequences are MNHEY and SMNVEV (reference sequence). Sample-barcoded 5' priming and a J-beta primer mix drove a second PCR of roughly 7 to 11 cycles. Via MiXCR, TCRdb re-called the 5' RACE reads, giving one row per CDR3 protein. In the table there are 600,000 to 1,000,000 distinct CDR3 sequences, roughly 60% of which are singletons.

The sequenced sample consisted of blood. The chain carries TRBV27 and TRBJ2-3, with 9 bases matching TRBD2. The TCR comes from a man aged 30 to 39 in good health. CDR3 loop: CASSQISGREDTQYF. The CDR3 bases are TGTGCCAGCAGCCAAATTAGCGGGAGAGAAGATACGCAGTATTTT.